The 15 T cell receptor beta chains below were found in one sample sequenced in a study of blood T cell repertoires in COVID-19. Clones were sequenced by immunoSEQ multiplex PCR, and TCRdb holds only the in-frame ones, with some missing. The table records about 220,000 clones, around four fifths of them present only once. The specimen was peripheral blood. These receptors all stem from a man younger than 40 with active or convalescent COVID-19.

This clone was detected only once. The V and J genes are TRBV5-5 and TRBJ2-2; 9 nucleotides line up with TRBD1. The germline V gene encodes CDR1 SGHKS and CDR2 YYEKEE (reference sequence). J was trimmed by 13 bases and V by 4 bases; bases with no gene match: 17. The CDR3 length is 16 residues. The CDR3 protein is CASSRTGGERGLGLFF. In DNA, the CDR3 is TGTGCCAGCAGCAGAACAGGGGGCGAGAGAGGTTTGGGGCTGTTTTTT.

Of note for this clone: A junction end diverges from the germline sequence, so it may reflect a read error. The rearrangement links TRBV28 to TRBJ1-6, with 8 bases fitting TRBD1. Germline V gene lookup returns CDR1 MDHEN and CDR2 SYDVKM. The CDR3 spans 12 residues. DNA of the CDR3: TGTGCCAGCAGCTTAAGCCGACAGGGGACTTTTTTC. Translation gives CASSLSRQGTFF.

This clone was seen once. The chain has TRBV6-5 and TRBJ2-3, with D possibly matching TRBD2 (6 bases). The CDR3 is 16 amino acids. Germline CDR1 and CDR2: MNHEY and SVGAGI. Trimming cost V 2 bases and J 5 bases, with 17 bases left between them. CDR3 sequence reads: CASSYTTPPGRDTQYF. CDR3 coding DNA: TGTGCCAGCAGTTACACTACCCCTCCCGGGAGAGATACGCAGTATTTT.

The chain employs TRBV5-1 and TRBJ2-2; D is perhaps TRBD1 (6 bases). The CDR3 totals 15 residues. The germline V gene encodes CDR1 SGHRS and CDR2 YFSETQ. V was clipped by 5 bases and J by 1 base, with 12 bases between them. CDR3 DNA: TGCGCCAGCAGAGTCCTGGGACAGAACACCGGGGAGCTGTTTTTT. It translates to CASRVLGQNTGELFF.

CDR3 nucleotides: TGTGCCAGCAGCCGTAGCGGGATCGGGGAGCTGTTTTTT. This translates into CASSRSGIGELFF. The rearrangement joins TRBV7-2 to TRBJ2-2; the match to TRBD2 covers 8 bases. The CDR3 covers 13 residues. V was clipped by 5 bases and J by 7 bases; unmatched bases: 3. Germline assignment: CDR1 SGHTA and CDR2 FQGNSA.

This clone was seen a single time. The chain employs TRBV15 and TRBJ2-7; TRBD2 might be the D (6 bases). V was shortened by 1 base and J by 2 bases, with 9 bases between the two germline ends. Germline loops: CDR1 LNHNV, CDR2 YYDKDF (reference sequence). The CDR3 consists of 14 residues. CDR3 nucleotides: TGTGCCACCAGCAGAGGGGGGGTAACCTACGAGCAGTACTTC. Translated: CATSRGGVTYEQYF.

The chain couples TRBV7-2 to TRBJ1-4; D is unresolved. Germline loops: CDR1 SGHTA, CDR2 FQGNSA. The V gene lost 5 bases and the J gene lost 3 bases, with 13 bases spanning the gap. This CDR3 contains 15 residues. Here the CDR3 reads CASSQPEGANEKLFF. In nucleotides, the CDR3 is TGTGCCAGCAGCCAACCTGAGGGTGCTAATGAAAAACTGTTTTTT.

The V call is TRBV7-9, the J call TRBJ2-1; TRBD1 agrees at 10 bases. V shed 8 bases and J 3 bases; nucleotides not matched to a gene: 4. In germline, CDR1 is SEHNR, CDR2 FQNEAQ (reference sequence). CDR3 size: 14 residues. CDR3 residues: CASLGQGVYNEQFF. The CDR3 region has the DNA TGTGCCAGCCTAGGACAGGGGGTCTACAATGAGCAGTTCTTC.

The V gene is TRBV2, the J gene TRBJ2-7; 15 nucleotides align to TRBD2. Looked up from germline, CDR1 is SNHLY and CDR2 is FYNNEI. J was trimmed by 2 bases and V by 3 bases; bases with no gene match: 8. There are 18 residues in the CDR3. Here the CDR3 reads CASSDWGLAGGVTYEQYF. Written as DNA, the CDR3 is TGTGCCAGCAGTGATTGGGGACTAGCGGGAGGAGTCACCTACGAGCAGTACTTC.

This chain connects TRBV5-1 to TRBJ2-2; the D gene is possibly TRBD1 (6 bases). Germline V lookup: CDR1 SGHRS, CDR2 YFSETQ. The CDR3 extends over 15 amino acids. The germline V and J ends were trimmed by 2 bases and 3 bases, with 11 bases remaining between them. The CDR3 DNA follows: TGCGCCAGCAGCTTATGGGGGCCGGACACCGGGGAGCTGTTTTTT. It specifies CASSLWGPDTGELFF. Filled out from reference TRBV5-1 and TRBJ2-2, the complete variable domain reads KAGVTQTPRYLIKTRGQQVTLSCSPISGHRSVSWYQQTPGQGLQFLFEYFSETQRNKGNFPGRFSGRQFSNSRSEMNVSTLELGDSALYLCASSLWGPDTGELFFGEGSRLTVL.

The CDR3: CAISGAGVTQYF. DNA of the CDR3: TGTGCCATCAGTGGGGCAGGTGTGACCCAGTACTTC. The chain couples TRBV10-3 to TRBJ2-5, with D unclear. The ends were cut back, 4 bases at V and 7 bases at J, with 10 bases in the middle. The CDR3 is 12 residues long. Germline CDR1 is ENHRY and CDR2 is SYGVKD.

This clone was detected once. V and J are TRBV30 and TRBJ1-1; D is uncertain. Germline values: CDR1 GTSNPN, CDR2 SVGIG (reference sequence). The CDR3 has 12 residues. The V gene lost 8 bases and the J gene lost 1 base, with 11 bases spanning the gap. The CDR3 nucleotides are TGTGCCGGAAGCAGGCCGAACACTGAAGCTTTCTTT. Protein sequence: CAGSRPNTEAFF. The whole variable domain, remainder taken from reference TRBV30 and TRBJ1-1, is SQTIHQWPATLVQPVGSPLSLECTVEGTSNPNLYWYRQAAGRGLQLLFYSVGIGQISSEVPQNLSASRPQDRQFILSSKKLLLSDSGFYLCAGSRPNTEAFFGQGTRLTVV.

The chain combines TRBV6-5 with TRBJ1-4; no clear D. The germline gives CDR1 MNHEY, CDR2 SVGAGI. Trimming stripped 7 bases from V and 5 bases from J, with 14 bases between. This CDR3 is 14 amino acids long. The CDR3 region has the DNA TGTGCCAGCACCTGGACTTACGGAAATGAAAAACTGTTTTTT. As protein: CASTWTYGNEKLFF.

The rearrangement uses TRBV19 and TRBJ1-2; D is unclear. Germline CDR1 LNHDA, CDR2 SQIVND (reference sequence). V lost 1 base and J lost 5, with 11 bases in between. The CDR3 runs to 14 residues. The CDR3 sequence: CASSIALTEYGYTF. In DNA, the CDR3 is TGTGCCAGTAGTATAGCCCTGACGGAGTATGGCTACACCTTC.

V and J are TRBV5-1 and TRBJ2-2; D might be TRBD1 (5 bases). Germline values: CDR1 SGHRS, CDR2 YFSETQ. Trimming cost V 2 bases and J 7 bases, with 12 bases left between them. The CDR3 consists of 14 residues. The CDR3 here is CASSLSQGFGELFF. The DNA for the CDR3 is TGCGCCAGCAGCTTATCCCAGGGATTCGGGGAGCTGTTTTTT.